This T cell receptor (beta chain) is from a study of shared clonotypes between healthy human individuals (TCRdb year 2020). Background on the whole study: A few men and two women, aged 18 to 49 years, made up the cohort. Different laboratories and diverse techniques were used to prepare libraries and sequence TCR repertoires, to increase sequencing depth and limit assay-specific biases. Each donor's leukapheresis produced roughly between roughly 0.85 and 9.5 billion PBMCs. For each donor, CD4 naive and CD4 memory were each run on three plates, CD8 naive on two plates, and CD8 memory on one plate. The study deeply sequenced blood TCR repertoires of 5 or 6 healthy adults to estimate repertoire size and the extent of clonotype sharing between individuals. On the study overall, not on this receptor specifically: Sampling was restricted to blood, and TCR repertoires in tissue are likely to differ from TCR repertoires in blood. Pairwise subsampling indicated that sequencing depth was expected to affect the degree of clonotype sharing among donors. Compared with non-shared clonotypes, the clonotypes found in all four sorted-subset donors had higher generation probabilities. About 4.5% of naive CD4, 3% to 4% of naive CD8, around 2.3% of memory CD4, and roughly 0.4% of memory CD8 clonotypes were shared across a few donors. Because the study included only a small number of donors, the genetic and exposure-history diversity represented was limited. Naive subsets generally had larger estimated clonotype richness than memory subsets did. Rarefaction of sorted-subset datasets indicated incomplete sequencing despite the large sequencing depth.

About this clone: Which antigen it targets is not known. Within one base of it there is no much larger clone, and no base qualities were kept.

TCR CDR3 regions were amplified from genomic DNA by multiplex PCR using the deep immunoSEQ assay. For each cell subset, the extracted genomic DNA was distributed evenly across all wells of several immunoSEQ 96-well plates, and each plate served as one replicate. For sorted subsets, each replicate PCR was loaded with about 0.2 ug genomic DNA, equivalent to 30,000 or so T cell genomes. Purified libraries were measured with a Qubit 3.0 fluorometer, size-checked on a Bioanalyzer 2100, and measured again with the KAPA Library Quantification kit. Every immunoSEQ 96-well plate was sequenced on a separate single-read 150-cycle Illumina NextSeq 550 flow cell. The authors' pipeline ran thus. Because the immunoSEQ output held only junctional sequences and lacked quality scores, the filtering could not match the filtering applied to full-length reads. To assign V/J genes and CDR3, sequences were annotated against IMGT germline references using PyIR, a Python wrapper for IgBLAST v1.9. Reads with weak V/J assignments (E-value above 1e-6), missing CDR3, stop codons, out-of-frame junctions, or ambiguous translated residues were removed. V3J clonotypes were defined as sequences sharing the same inferred V gene, J gene, and CDR3 amino acid sequence. Percentage overlap between repertoires was computed as shared unique clonotypes divided by the size of the smaller repertoire. Repertoire richness was assessed with RTK rarefaction, the Chao1 estimator, and Recon v2.1 estimates of unobserved clonotypes. OLGA was used to compute generation probabilities for all TCRbeta clonotypes that the gDNA method yielded from a handful of donors. The immuneACCESS repertoire file appears here via TCRdb, limited to in-frame rearrangements. These files lack a portion of the clones; in checked studies, under half of the deficit traces to unresolved V genes, and the cause of the others is not known. V, J and clone size are taken as reported in that table, and D and trimming were inferred from the DNA itself. The sample table holds 1.5 million to 2.5 million clones, of which over 85% were seen once. Together, the top ten hold 0.95% to 1.5% of the sample.

From its cysteine to its phenylalanine, the CDR3 spans 14 amino acids. Only the CDR3 part of the read is kept: 42 bases, read in frame from the first base. Cut back by 0 bases and 5 bases, the V and J ends lie 11 bases apart. Reading the germline V gene gives CDR1 SGDLS and CDR2 YYNGEE. CD8 naive samples consisted of CD45RO-negative cells that were positively selected for CCR7, yielding a CD45RA+CCR7+ population without TemRA cells. Healthy HIV-negative adults with no recently reported acute infections or vaccinations were included as donors. All donors were Caucasian adults living in Nashville, Tennessee, USA. Blood was collected by leukapheresis, and PBMCs were isolated by Ficoll-Histopaque density gradient centrifugation and then cryopreserved in liquid nitrogen vapor phase. Purity and quantity of every magnetically sorted T cell population were checked by analytical flow cytometry. From each sorted fraction, genomic DNA was isolated and quantified by UV absorbance on a Nanodrop 2000c.

Sequencing input: naive CD8+ T cells sorted from blood. The cell subset or site label, read with the paper, signifies: CD45RA+CCR7+. The clonotype comes from a man aged 18 to 30 in good health. The chain links TRBV9 with TRBJ1-2; no D gene can be assigned with confidence. CDR3 loop: CASSVDGTGYGYTF. The DNA sequence follows: TGTGCCAGCAGCGTAGACGGAACTGGGTATGGCTACACCTTC.